This entry lists 19 T cell receptor beta chains sequenced from one sample in a study of regulatory and conventional T cells in RAG deficiency. Some clones are missing from TCRdb's copy, which holds only in-frame ones; the method was immunoSEQ multiplex PCR. The sample includes 25,000 to 35,000 clones, about 87% of them seen just once. Separately, the same data were catalogued under a study of regulatory T cells. That paper states: The primer mix had 52 TRBV and 13 TRBJ primers.

Sequenced: CD8+ T cells sorted from blood. The source of these receptors is a human donor in good health.

The chain has TRBV5-6 and TRBJ1-2; D gene ambiguous. The CDR3 contains 16 residues. Germline CDR1 and CDR2: SGHDT and YYEEEE. The V and J ends lost 0 bases and 4 bases respectively, with 16 bases between them. Here the CDR3 reads CASSLELDSDIYGYTF. CDR3 DNA: TGTGCCAGCAGCTTGGAGCTAGATTCCGACATCTATGGCTACACCTTC.

V and J are TRBV4-1 and TRBJ2-7; D remains ambiguous. Germline-derived CDR1 and CDR2 are MGHRA and YSYEKL. The V gene lost 4 bases and the J gene lost 0 bases, with 13 bases spanning the gap. CDR3 size: 15 residues. The CDR3 region is CASSPLDGSSYEQYF. CDR3 in DNA: TGCGCCAGCAGCCCTCTCGATGGAAGCTCCTACGAGCAGTACTTC.

This clone was detected a few times. The gene calls are TRBV9 and TRBJ2-6; 10 nucleotides line up with TRBD2. Germline CDR1 reads SGDLS; CDR2 reads YYNGEE. With 0 bases clipped from V and 2 bases from J, the junction kept 5 bases outside the gene matches. This CDR3 region has 18 residues. The CDR3 protein is CASSVARSGGAGANVLTF. CDR3 nucleotides: TGTGCCAGCAGCGTAGCTAGGAGCGGGGGGGCTGGGGCCAACGTCCTGACTTTC.

This CDR3 reads CASSRGAYEQYF. The CDR3 nucleotides are TGTGCCAGCAGCCGGGGCGCCTACGAGCAGTACTTC. The V call is TRBV6-5, the J call TRBJ2-7; D may match TRBD1 or TRBD2 (5 bases each). The V end lost 6 bases, the J end lost 2 bases, and 8 bases lay between the germline ends. Germline assignment: CDR1 MNHEY and CDR2 SVGAGI. This CDR3 has 12 residues.

The chain links TRBV6-6 to TRBJ2-1; TRBD1 is a possible D gene (5 bases). V was cut by 0 bases and J by 6 bases, with 9 bases left in between. The CDR3 spans 14 residues. CDR1 is MNHNY, CDR2 SVGAGI, per germline (reference sequence). The CDR3 loop is CASSYSVRGNEQFF. CDR3 DNA sequence: TGTGCCAGCAGTTACTCGGTTAGGGGCAATGAGCAGTTCTTC.

V usage is TRBV6-5 and J usage is TRBJ2-7, with TRBD1 matching 8 bases. Trimming removed 0 bases from V and 4 bases from J; junction bases left unmatched: 2. The CDR3 is 14 amino acids. The germline V gene has CDR1 MNHEY and CDR2 SVGAGI. CDR3 sequence: CASSYSDRGYEQYF. In DNA, the CDR3 is TGTGCCAGCAGTTACTCCGACAGGGGATACGAGCAGTACTTC.

The chain employs TRBV28 and TRBJ2-1; the match to TRBD1 covers 7 bases. Germline loops: CDR1 MDHEN, CDR2 SYDVKM. The J segment lost 8 bases and the V segment lost 8 bases, leaving 6 bases of the junction unmatched. The CDR3 runs 12 residues. The CDR3 region has the DNA TGTGCCAGCGTTAGGGGGCGGGATGAGCAGTTCTTC. Translated: CASVRGRDEQFF.

The rearrangement links TRBV11-3 to TRBJ2-1; D is ambiguous. Germline assignment: CDR1 SGHNT and CDR2 YENEEA. The CDR3 has 15 amino acids. The V end lost 5 bases, the J end lost 2 bases, and 13 bases lay between the germline ends. The CDR3 protein is CASSTIEAPYNEQFF. CDR3 DNA sequence: TGTGCCAGCAGCACAATTGAAGCACCCTACAATGAGCAGTTCTTC. Full variable domain (outside the CDR3, taken from reference TRBV11-3 and TRBJ2-1): EAGVVQSPRYKIIEKKQPVAFWCNPISGHNTLYWYLQNLGQGPELLIRYENEEAVDDSQLPKDRFSAERLKGVDSTLKIQPAELGDSAVYLCASSTIEAPYNEQFFGPGTRLTVL.

This chain uses TRBV2 with TRBJ2-5; the match to TRBD2 covers 9 bases. The CDR3 sequence is 16 residues long. The junction had 7 bases not matched to a gene; V was cut back by 3 bases and J by 2 bases. Germline V gene lookup returns CDR1 SNHLY and CDR2 FYNNEI. CDR3 in amino acids: CASSEGTLAGQETQYF. CDR3 DNA: TGTGCCAGCAGTGAGGGGACGCTAGCGGGACAAGAGACCCAGTACTTC.

J is TRBJ2-7 and V is TRBV18; D call uncertain. The CDR3 has 14 residues. V lost 3 bases to trimming and J lost 2 bases, with 11 bases between them. Germline assignment: CDR1 KGHSH and CDR2 LQKENI. CDR3 loop: CASSPAAGAYEQYF. The CDR3 DNA is TGTGCCAGCTCACCGGCCGCAGGAGCCTACGAGCAGTACTTC.

The gene calls are TRBV6-5 and TRBJ2-7; D possibly uses TRBD1 or TRBD2 (5 bases each). The ends were cut back, 0 bases at V and 6 bases at J, with 18 bases in the middle. Germline V gene data show CDR1 as MNHEY and CDR2 as SVGAGI. This CDR3 comprises 16 residues. The DNA for the CDR3 is TGTGCCAGCAGTTACTCGAGATTTGCAGGGACGGGCGAGCAGTACTTC. It translates to CASSYSRFAGTGEQYF.

The chain links TRBV6-5 to TRBJ1-2; no reliable D call. This CDR3 region has 14 residues. Trimming stripped 5 bases from V and 8 bases from J, with 18 bases between. Germline CDR1 MNHEY, CDR2 SVGAGI. The CDR3 sequence: CASSEMVEGLGYTF. The CDR3 DNA follows: TGTGCCAGCAGTGAGATGGTGGAAGGGTTGGGCTACACCTTC.

As concerns this clone: A far larger clone is just one base off, so this is likely a read error. Other DNA sequences in this sample translate to the same CDR3. The rearrangement links TRBV6-1 to TRBJ2-7; 11 bases line up with TRBD1. The CDR3 has 15 residues. The V and J ends lost 6 bases and 3 bases, in that order; junction bases with no gene match: 7. Germline V CDR1 and CDR2: MNHNS, SASEGT. CDR3 region: CASSETGTGGYEQYF. The CDR3 DNA is TGTGCCAGCAGCGAAACTGGGACAGGGGGCTACGAGCAGTACTTC.

The chain has TRBV6-6 and TRBJ1-4; D not certain. The CDR3 is 15 amino acids. Germline V gene lookup returns CDR1 MNHNY and CDR2 SVGAGI (reference sequence). The germline V and J ends were trimmed by 4 bases and 4 bases, with 13 bases remaining between them. CDR3 loop: CASSSGRTGNEKLFF. In DNA form, the CDR3 reads TGTGCCAGCAGTTCGGGGAGGACCGGTAATGAAAAACTGTTTTTT.

CDR3 coding DNA: TGTGCCAGCAGCTTAGGTCCGGGGGCAAGCGAGCAGTACTTC. This codes for CASSLGPGASEQYF. V is TRBV11-2 and J is TRBJ2-7, with D perhaps being TRBD1 or TRBD2 (6 bases each). V was shortened by 1 base and J by 6 bases, with 13 bases between the two germline ends. This CDR3 region has 14 residues. The germline CDR1 and CDR2 sequences are SGHAT and FQNNGV.

This clone was counted once. The J gene is TRBJ1-2, the V gene TRBV14; no firm D call. V was cut by 4 bases and J by 0 bases, with 3 bases left in between. The CDR3 is 12 residues long. Germline CDR1 reads SGHDN; CDR2 reads FVKESK. The CDR3 spells CASSLTNYGYTF. The CDR3 DNA is TGTGCCAGCAGCCTAACTAACTATGGCTACACCTTC. Filled out from reference TRBV14 and TRBJ1-2, the complete variable domain reads EAGVTQFPSHSVIEKGQTVTLRCDPISGHDNLYWYRRVMGKEIKFLLHFVKESKQDESGMPNNRFLAERTGGTYSTLKVQPAELEDSGVYFCASSLTNYGYTFGSGTRLTVV.

CDR3 coding DNA: TGTGCCAGCAGCCCCCTCGCGGGAGCTTACAATGAGCAGTTCTTC. This translates into CASSPLAGAYNEQFF. The chain is built from TRBV6-5 and TRBJ2-1; 7 bases fit TRBD2. The length of the CDR3 is 15 residues. Per the germline V gene, CDR1 is MNHEY and CDR2 is SVGAGI. The V gene end was trimmed by 6 bases and the J gene end by 4 bases; junction bases not matched to a gene: 9.

The CDR3 region is CASSQGTALATNEKLFF. The CDR3 coding sequence is TGTGCCAGCAGCCAAGGGACAGCTCTTGCAACTAATGAAAAACTGTTTTTT. The chain couples TRBV14 to TRBJ1-4; TRBD1 is a possible D gene (6 bases). The CDR3 spans 17 residues. The germline V gene has CDR1 SGHDN and CDR2 FVKESK. The germline V and J ends were trimmed by 1 base and 0 bases, with 12 bases remaining between them.

This clone occurred once. V gene TRBV6-1 combines with J gene TRBJ2-7; D is unresolved. The CDR3 is 13 residues long. V lost 8 bases, J lost 2 bases, and 13 bases lay in between. Germline-derived CDR1 and CDR2 are MNHNS and SASEGT. CDR3 residues: CASGWGSPYEQYF. Written as DNA, the CDR3 is TGTGCCAGCGGGTGGGGATCCCCCTACGAGCAGTACTTC.